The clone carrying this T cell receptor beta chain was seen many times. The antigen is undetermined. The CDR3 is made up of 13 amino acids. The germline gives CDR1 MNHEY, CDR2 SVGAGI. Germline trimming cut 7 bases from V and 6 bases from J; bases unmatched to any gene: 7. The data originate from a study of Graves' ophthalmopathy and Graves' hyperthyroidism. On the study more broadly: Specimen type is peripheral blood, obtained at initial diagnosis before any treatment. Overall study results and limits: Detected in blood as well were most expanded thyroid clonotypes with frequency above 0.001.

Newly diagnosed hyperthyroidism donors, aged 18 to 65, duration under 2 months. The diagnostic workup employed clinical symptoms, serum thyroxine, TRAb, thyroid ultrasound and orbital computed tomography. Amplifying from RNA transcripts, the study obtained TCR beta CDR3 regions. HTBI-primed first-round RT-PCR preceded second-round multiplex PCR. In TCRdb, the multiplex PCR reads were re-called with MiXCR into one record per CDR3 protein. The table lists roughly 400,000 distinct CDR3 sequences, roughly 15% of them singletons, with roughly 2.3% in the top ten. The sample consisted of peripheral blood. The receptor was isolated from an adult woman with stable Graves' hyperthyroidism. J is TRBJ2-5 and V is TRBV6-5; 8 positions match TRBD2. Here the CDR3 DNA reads TGTGCCAGCATTATGGCGGGGGGAAAGACCCAGTACTTC. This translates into CASIMAGGKTQYF.